These 29 T cell receptor beta chains originate from one sample sequenced in a study of OX40 agonist ivuxolimab in advanced cancers. The assay was immunoSEQ multiplex PCR, and TCRdb's table has in-frame clones only and misses some. The repertoire consists of over 75,000 clones, with just over 90% occurring once and the leading ten covering about 0.35%. The material was CD4+ or CD8+ T cells sorted from blood, obtained in a trial of the OX40 agonist ivuxolimab. The receptors originated from an adult with an advanced solid tumor such as melanoma, head and neck, liver or kidney cancer.

This clone was detected only once. The chain carries TRBV28 and TRBJ1-5; D is possibly TRBD1 (6 bases). This CDR3 is built from 14 residues. V was cut by 3 bases and J by 4 bases, with 10 bases left in between. Germline V lookup: CDR1 MDHEN, CDR2 SYDVKM. This CDR3 is CASSFRQENQPQHF. The DNA of the CDR3 is TGTGCCAGCAGTTTCAGACAGGAGAATCAGCCCCAGCATTTT.

This sequence joins TRBV18 and TRBJ2-1; 11 positions agree with TRBD2. Germline V gene lookup returns CDR1 KGHSH and CDR2 LQKENI. The CDR3 length is 15 residues. The V and J ends lost 3 bases and 2 bases, in that order; junction bases with no gene match: 0. CDR3 residues: CASSPGLAAYNEQFF. Written as DNA, the CDR3 is TGTGCCAGCTCACCGGGACTAGCGGCCTACAATGAGCAGTTCTTC.

The chain has TRBV28 and TRBJ1-5; D is uncertain. V was pared by 2 bases and J by 3 bases, with 5 bases between. The CDR3 is made up of 13 amino acids. CDR1 and CDR2 (germline): MDHEN, SYDVKM. CDR3 amino acids: CASSLQNNQPQHF. For the CDR3, the DNA is TGTGCCAGCAGTTTACAGAACAATCAGCCCCAGCATTTT. Based on the CDR3 plus reference TRBV28 and TRBJ1-5, the full variable domain is DVKVTQSSRYLVKRTGEKVFLECVQDMDHENMFWYRQDPGLGLRLIYFSYDVKMKEKGDIPEGYSVSREKKERFSLILESASTNQTSMYLCASSLQNNQPQHFGDGTRLSIL.

The V call is TRBV7-2, the J call TRBJ2-1; TRBD2 matches 10 bases. Per the germline V gene, CDR1 is SGHTA and CDR2 is FQGNSA. The CDR3 runs to 13 residues. Trimming at V came to 5 bases and at J to 12 bases, leaving 7 bases not matched to a gene. The CDR3 here is CASSPGTSELQFF. CDR3 coding DNA: TGTGCCAGCAGCCCCGGGACTAGCGAGTTGCAGTTCTTC.

The CDR3 DNA is TGCGCCAGCAGCTTGGCGGGGGGCCCCATCGGAAACACCATATATTTT. This encodes CASSLAGGPIGNTIYF. The chain is built from TRBV5-1 and TRBJ1-3; D may be TRBD1 (6 bases). The germline gives CDR1 SGHRS, CDR2 YFSETQ. The CDR3 totals 16 residues. Deletions cut 0 bases from V and 4 bases from J, with 14 bases between.

This chain uses TRBV12-5 with TRBJ2-2, with TRBD1 matching 8 bases. Per the germline V gene, CDR1 is LGHNT and CDR2 is FRNRAP. The CDR3 is 15 amino acids. The ends lost 6 bases at V and 4 bases at J; junction bases unmatched: 7. The CDR3 loop reads CASGPQGAGTGELFF. CDR3 DNA sequence: TGTGCTAGTGGCCCGCAGGGGGCCGGCACCGGGGAGCTGTTTTTT.

V gene TRBV6-6 combines with J gene TRBJ2-2; D not certain. Per germline, CDR1 MNHNY and CDR2 SVGAGI (reference sequence). The CDR3 extends over 15 amino acids. V was trimmed by 4 bases and J by 2 bases, leaving 11 bases between them. This CDR3 is CASSSGSGNTGELFF. CDR3 nucleotides: TGTGCCAGCAGTTCCGGGTCTGGCAACACCGGGGAGCTGTTTTTT.

This clone occurred once. The chain recombines TRBV2 with TRBJ2-4, with 8 bases that match TRBD1. The CDR3 is 14 residues long. The germline V gene encodes CDR1 SNHLY and CDR2 FYNNEI. The trim removed 7 bases at V and 4 bases at J, leaving 6 bases unmatched. This CDR3 is CASTWGDRKNIQYF. The CDR3 DNA is TGTGCCAGCACTTGGGGGGACAGGAAAAACATTCAGTACTTC.

Only a few counts were recorded for this clone. The chain combines TRBV18 with TRBJ2-7; D possibly corresponds to TRBD2 (5 bases). The germline V gene has CDR1 KGHSH and CDR2 LQKENI. The CDR3 spans 14 residues. V was shortened by 0 bases and J by 4 bases, with 10 bases between the two germline ends. The CDR3 loop reads CASSPPAREYEQYF. The CDR3 DNA follows: TGTGCCAGCTCACCACCGGCTAGGGAGTACGAGCAGTACTTC. Filled out from reference TRBV18 and TRBJ2-7, the complete variable domain reads NAGVMQNPRHLVRRRGQEARLRCSPMKGHSHVYWYRQLPEEGLKFMVYLQKENIIDESGMPKERFSAEFPKEGPSILRIQQVVRGDSAAYFCASSPPAREYEQYFGPGTRLTVT.

J is TRBJ1-1 and V is TRBV5-1; the match to TRBD1 covers 7 bases. CDR3 length equals 14 residues. Germline assignment: CDR1 SGHRS and CDR2 YFSETQ. With 2 bases clipped from V and 2 bases from J, the junction kept 3 bases outside the gene matches. The CDR3 is CASSFRQGNTEAFF. CDR3 bases: TGCGCCAGCAGCTTCAGACAGGGCAACACTGAAGCTTTCTTT.

The V call is TRBV7-2, the J call TRBJ2-2; D might be TRBD2 (5 bases). The V and J ends lost 4 bases and 0 bases respectively, with 15 bases between them. Per the germline V gene, CDR1 is SGHTA and CDR2 is FQGNSA. The CDR3 length is 17 residues. The CDR3 coding sequence is TGTGCCAGCAGCTCAGTAGCGATTCGCACGAACACCGGGGAGCTGTTTTTT. It encodes CASSSVAIRTNTGELFF.

This clone has just a few counts. This chain uses TRBV9 with TRBJ1-4, with D possibly being TRBD1 (6 bases). This CDR3 is built from 14 residues. V lost 0 bases and J lost 5, with 8 bases in between. In germline, CDR1 is SGDLS, CDR2 YYNGEE. CDR3 sequence (DNA): TGTGCCAGCAGCGTAGGACAGGACAATGAAAAACTGTTTTTT. Its translation: CASSVGQDNEKLFF. Combining the CDR3 with reference TRBV9 and TRBJ1-4 gives the whole variable domain DSGVTQTPKHLITATGQRVTLRCSPRSGDLSVYWYQQSLDQGLQFLIQYYNGEERAKGNILERFSAQQFPDLHSELNLSSLELGDSALYFCASSVGQDNEKLFFGSGTQLSVL.

The chain links TRBV12-5 to TRBJ2-1; D is unresolved. The CDR3 extends over 11 amino acids. Germline V CDR1 and CDR2: LGHNT, FRNRAP. V lost 3 bases and J lost 4, with 1 base in between. The CDR3 region has the DNA TGTGCTAGTGGTTTTTACAATGAGCAGTTCTTC. This gives the protein CASGFYNEQFF.

The V call is TRBV28, the J call TRBJ1-3, with a tentative D call TRBD1 (5 bases). V was trimmed by 6 bases and J by 8 bases, leaving 8 bases between them. The length of the CDR3 is 11 residues. Germline-derived CDR1 and CDR2 are MDHEN and SYDVKM. The CDR3 bases are TGTGCCAGCAGCCCGGGGGACACCATATATTTT. Translated, it gives CASSPGDTIYF.

The chain couples TRBV20-1 to TRBJ2-7; 7 bases line up with TRBD2. The CDR3 sequence is 10 residues long. From germline, CDR1 is DFQATT and CDR2 SNEGSKA (reference sequence). The CDR3 bases are TGCAGCGGGGGGACCTACGAGCAGTACTTC. Its translation: CSGGTYEQYF.

This sequence joins TRBV18 and TRBJ2-7; unclear D gene. V lost 0 bases and J 7 bases, leaving 7 bases between the germline ends. The CDR3 length is 12 residues. Per the germline V gene, CDR1 is KGHSH and CDR2 is LQKENI. The DNA of the CDR3 is TGTGCCAGCTCACCACCGAATCAAGAGCAGTACTTC. Protein sequence: CASSPPNQEQYF.

The rearrangement uses TRBV7-9 and TRBJ1-1, with D uncertain. Between the trimmed V and J ends, which lost 6 bases and 0 bases, there was a span of 11 bases. This CDR3 has 14 residues. Per germline, CDR1 SEHNR and CDR2 FQNEAQ (reference sequence). The DNA for the CDR3 is TGTGCCAGCAGTGCGACTGCTATGAACACTGAAGCTTTCTTT. The encoded protein is CASSATAMNTEAFF. The full variable domain, in which reference TRBV7-9 and TRBJ1-1 provide the parts outside the CDR3, is DTGVSQNPRHKITKRGQNVTFRCDPISEHNRLYWYRQTLGQGPEFLTYFQNEAQLEKSRLLSDRFSAERPKGSFSTLEIQRTEQGDSAMYLCASSATAMNTEAFFGQGTRLTVV.

The chain recombines TRBV11-2 with TRBJ2-1, with D maybe TRBD1 (6 bases). This CDR3 has 14 residues. CDR1 is SGHAT and CDR2 is FQNNGV in the germline V gene. V was cut by 6 bases and J by 6 bases, with 15 bases left in between. CDR3 nucleotide sequence: TGTGCCAGCAGTTTTCACCAGGGGACCAATGAGCAGTTCTTC. This codes for CASSFHQGTNEQFF.

This chain joins TRBV7-9 and TRBJ2-1, with 10 bases aligning to TRBD1. Per the germline V gene, CDR1 is SEHNR and CDR2 is FQNEAQ (reference sequence). With V trimmed by 5 bases and J by 8 bases, 9 bases remained unmatched. This CDR3 has 15 amino acids. The CDR3 DNA reads as TGTGCCAGCAGCACCCCGGACAGGGGGACCGATGAGCAGTTCTTC. Its translation is CASSTPDRGTDEQFF.

This clone appeared a few times. The chain is built from TRBV4-2 and TRBJ2-7; 7 bases fit TRBD2. This CDR3 is built from 12 residues. CDR1 and CDR2 (germline): LGHNA, YNFKEQ. The trim removed 3 bases at V and 7 bases at J, leaving 3 bases unmatched. CDR3 sequence reads: CASSHWGGEQYF. The CDR3, as DNA: TGTGCCAGCAGCCATTGGGGGGGGGAGCAGTACTTC.

The chain combines TRBV14 with TRBJ2-2, with 8 bases fitting TRBD2. Germline loops: CDR1 SGHDN, CDR2 FVKESK. V shed 2 bases and J 4 bases; nucleotides not matched to a gene: 0. The CDR3 runs 14 residues. Written as DNA, the CDR3 is TGTGCCAGCAGCCAACTAGCGGGCACCGGGGAGCTGTTTTTT. This encodes CASSQLAGTGELFF.

V usage is TRBV5-6 and J usage is TRBJ2-3; 9 bases are a match to TRBD1. The CDR3 covers 17 residues. Germline V gives CDR1 SGHDT, CDR2 YYEEEE. J lost 2 bases, V lost 3 bases, and 10 bases had no gene match. CDR3 protein: CASSWTLQGADTDTQYF. CDR3 coding DNA: TGTGCCAGCAGCTGGACCCTACAGGGGGCCGACACAGATACGCAGTATTTT.

The chain couples TRBV11-2 to TRBJ2-4; D could derive from TRBD1 or TRBD2 (6 bases each). CDR3 size: 15 residues. Germline CDR1 is SGHAT and CDR2 is FQNNGV. V lost 3 bases and J 0 bases, leaving 9 bases between the germline ends. CDR3 residues: CASSFGGIAKNIQYF. CDR3 sequence (DNA): TGTGCCAGCAGCTTCGGGGGCATAGCCAAAAACATTCAGTACTTC.

The chain employs TRBV9 and TRBJ2-1; 8 bases match TRBD1. Germline V CDR1 and CDR2: SGDLS, YYNGEE. This CDR3 has 15 residues. V was clipped by 0 bases and J by 6 bases; unmatched bases: 5. The CDR3 nucleotides read TGTGCCAGCAGCGTAGCAGGGGGCCACCTCAATGAGCAGTTCTTC. The encoded protein is CASSVAGGHLNEQFF. The full variable domain, its missing parts supplied by reference TRBV9 and TRBJ2-1, is DSGVTQTPKHLITATGQRVTLRCSPRSGDLSVYWYQQSLDQGLQFLIQYYNGEERAKGNILERFSAQQFPDLHSELNLSSLELGDSALYFCASSVAGGHLNEQFFGPGTRLTVL.

This sequence joins TRBV9 and TRBJ2-3, with a weak D call TRBD2 (5 bases). This CDR3 spans 15 amino acids. V was pared by 2 bases and J by 5 bases, with 15 bases between. Germline CDR1 and CDR2: SGDLS and YYNGEE. The CDR3 DNA reads as TGTGCCAGCAGCGTGGGGAGAGCTGGTAAAGATACGCAGTATTTT. This encodes CASSVGRAGKDTQYF.

CDR3 sequence reads: CATSERTGTYGYTF. CDR3 nucleotide sequence: TGTGCCACCAGCGAACGGACAGGGACTTATGGCTACACCTTC. V and J are TRBV15 and TRBJ1-2; 8 bases align to TRBD1. The CDR3 sequence is 14 residues long. J gave up 5 bases and V 5 bases, and 7 bases lay outside the gene matches. Germline CDR1 is LNHNV and CDR2 is YYDKDF (reference sequence).

The chain joins TRBV7-9 to TRBJ2-3; TRBD2 might be the D (6 bases). V shed 4 bases and J shed 2 bases, with 13 bases lying between them. Germline V CDR1 and CDR2: SEHNR, FQNEAQ (reference sequence). The CDR3 contains 15 residues. The DNA for the CDR3 is TGTGCCAGCAGCTCACCGGGACTTAACACAGATACGCAGTATTTT. Amino acids: CASSSPGLNTDTQYF.

The chain has TRBV28 and TRBJ2-5, with D tentatively TRBD1 (6 bases). V was cut by 6 bases and J by 5 bases, with 13 bases left in between. Germline CDR1 and CDR2: MDHEN and SYDVKM. The CDR3 loop spans 13 amino acids. DNA for the CDR3: TGTGCCAGCAGACGACCAGGGGTGGAGACCCAGTACTTC. Protein sequence: CASRRPGVETQYF.

This clone was seen only once. The chain joins TRBV7-3 to TRBJ2-3; D is undetermined. The CDR3 loop spans 14 amino acids. V was clipped by 0 bases and J by 1 base, with 5 bases between them. Per the germline V gene, CDR1 is SGHTA and CDR2 is FQGTGA. CDR3 nucleotides: TGTGCCAGCAGCTTAACTGGGGGCACAGATACGCAGTATTTT. Residues: CASSLTGGTDTQYF.